The 29 T cell receptor beta chains given below trace back to one sample, sequenced in a study of blood T cell repertoires in COVID-19. Produced via immunoSEQ multiplex PCR; TCRdb's table is partial and in-frame only. Of roughly 80,000 clones in the sample, around 82% were seen once. The sample was peripheral blood. These receptors were taken from a human donor in a cohort sampled during active COVID-19.

The chain recombines TRBV6-5 with TRBJ1-2; TRBD1 might be the D (5 bases). Germline V gives CDR1 MNHEY, CDR2 SVGAGI. The CDR3 totals 15 residues. Trimming removed 6 bases at V and 4 bases at J, with 18 bases between. The CDR3 loop reads CASRPDRHPLYGYTF. Written as DNA, the CDR3 is TGTGCCAGCAGACCCGACAGACACCCGCTCTATGGCTACACCTTC.

This chain joins TRBV7-2 and TRBJ2-7; a possible D gene is TRBD1 (6 bases). The length of the CDR3 is 15 residues. V lost 4 bases to trimming and J lost 3 bases, with 16 bases between them. Germline V CDR1 and CDR2: SGHTA, FQGNSA. The CDR3 nucleotides read TGTGCCAGCAGCTCCTACTCTGGGACAAACTACGAGCAGTACTTC. Translating gives CASSSYSGTNYEQYF. Variable domain in full (rest from reference TRBV7-2 and TRBJ2-7): GAGVSQSPSNKVTEKGKDVELRCDPISGHTALYWYRQSLGQGLEFLIYFQGNSAPDKSGLPSDRFSAERTGGSVSTLTIQRTQQEDSAVYLCASSSYSGTNYEQYFGPGTRLTVT.

CDR3 in amino acids: CASSGTAYTDTQYF. The CDR3 coding sequence is TGTGCCAGCAGTGGGACTGCATACACAGATACGCAGTATTTT. The genes are TRBV2 and TRBJ2-3; maybe TRBD2 (5 bases). V was trimmed by 4 bases and J by 2 bases, leaving 10 bases between them. The CDR3 sequence is 14 residues long. Germline V gene sequence: CDR1 SNHLY, CDR2 FYNNEI.

This clone has a single count. This chain's CDR3 is CASSRQRTNTEAFF. The DNA for the CDR3 is TGTGCCAGCAGTCGACAAAGAACGAACACTGAAGCTTTCTTT. The chain combines TRBV6-5 with TRBJ1-1; no clear D. This CDR3 has 14 amino acids. Germline V lookup: CDR1 MNHEY, CDR2 SVGAGI. Deletions cut 5 bases from V and 1 base from J, with 11 bases between.

This clone was recorded once. The same CDR3 is also encoded by other DNA sequences in this sample. The chain is built from TRBV12-3 or TRBV12-4 and TRBJ2-1; 7 bases are shared with TRBD2. The CDR3 is made up of 13 amino acids. J gave up 2 bases and V 6 bases, and 1 base lay outside the gene matches. The CDR3 protein is CASRSGAYNEQFF. CDR3 bases: TGTGCCAGCAGAAGCGGGGCCTACAATGAGCAGTTCTTC.

The chain employs TRBV30 and TRBJ2-6; D possibly corresponds to TRBD2 (5 bases). The CDR3 covers 16 residues. Germline V gene data show CDR1 as GTSNPN and CDR2 as SVGIG (reference sequence). V lost 0 bases to trimming and J lost 0 bases, with 9 bases between them. This CDR3 reads CAWSVPGNSGANVLTF. CDR3 nucleotide sequence: TGTGCCTGGAGTGTACCCGGGAACTCTGGGGCCAACGTCCTGACTTTC.

The chain recombines TRBV20-1 with TRBJ2-7; D is uncertain. The CDR3 is made up of 11 amino acids. V gave up 5 bases and J gave up 3 bases, with 8 bases separating them. Germline values: CDR1 DFQATT, CDR2 SNEGSKA (reference sequence). The DNA of the CDR3 is TGCAGTGCTTATACGGGCTACGAGCAGTACTTC. It codes for CSAYTGYEQYF.

The V gene is TRBV9, the J gene TRBJ1-4; tentatively, D is TRBD1 (5 bases). V was pared by 3 bases and J by 7 bases, with 16 bases between. The length of the CDR3 is 15 residues. Germline V lookup: CDR1 SGDLS, CDR2 YYNGEE. CDR3 residues: CASSATQALPEKLFF. The CDR3 nucleotides read TGTGCCAGCAGCGCAACACAGGCCCTTCCTGAAAAACTGTTTTTT.

This clone was observed a handful of times. The chain employs TRBV19 and TRBJ1-5; unclear D gene. The CDR3 runs 15 residues. Germline V gene data show CDR1 as LNHDA and CDR2 as SQIVND (reference sequence). The V gene lost 5 bases and the J gene lost 4 bases, with 15 bases spanning the gap. The CDR3 coding sequence is TGTGCCAGTAGTGCGACGGGCGGGGTTAATCAGCCCCAGCATTTT. Protein product: CASSATGGVNQPQHF.

This chain connects TRBV5-1 to TRBJ1-1; a weak D match, TRBD1 (6 bases). CDR1 SGHRS and CDR2 YFSETQ come from the germline V gene. This CDR3 is built from 13 residues. V gave up 4 bases and J gave up 1 base, with 8 bases separating them. The CDR3 reads CASSTQGNTEAFF. The DNA of the CDR3 is TGCGCCAGCAGCACACAGGGGAACACTGAAGCTTTCTTT.

This sequence joins TRBV28 and TRBJ1-5; TRBD1 matches at 7 bases. V was clipped by 3 bases and J by 2 bases; unmatched bases: 1. Looked up from germline, CDR1 is MDHEN and CDR2 is SYDVKM. The CDR3 contains 14 residues. CDR3 amino acids: CASSLGQRNQPQHF. Here the CDR3 DNA reads TGTGCCAGCAGTTTGGGACAGCGCAATCAGCCCCAGCATTTT.

The genes are TRBV10-1 and TRBJ1-2; D call uncertain. The CDR3 spans 11 residues. V was clipped by 7 bases and J by 8 bases, with 11 bases between them. The germline V gene encodes CDR1 WNHNN and CDR2 SYGVQD (reference sequence). The CDR3 DNA follows: TGCGCCAGCACACGAGAGCGGGGCTACACCTTC. Translating it yields CASTRERGYTF.

The gene calls are TRBV6-4 and TRBJ1-4, with 8 bases lining up with TRBD1. Germline-derived CDR1 and CDR2 are MRHNA and SNTAGT. This CDR3 comprises 22 residues. The trim removed 0 bases at V and 0 bases at J, leaving 18 bases unmatched. CDR3 sequence reads: CASSDSQDFKGTGNATNEKLFF. The CDR3 DNA reads TGTGCCAGCAGTGACTCTCAAGATTTTAAAGGGACAGGTAACGCAACTAATGAAAAACTGTTTTTT.

The CDR3 spells CASSLAWGQGFEGELFF. The CDR3 coding sequence is TGCGCCAGCAGCTTGGCCTGGGGACAGGGCTTTGAAGGGGAGCTGTTTTTT. The chain recombines TRBV5-1 with TRBJ2-2; 9 bases fit TRBD1. J lost 8 bases, V lost 0 bases, and 11 bases had no gene match. The CDR3 spans 17 residues. The V gene's germline CDR1 is SGHRS and CDR2 YFSETQ.

The V and J genes are TRBV11-1 and TRBJ2-7; D may be TRBD1 (6 bases). V was shortened by 5 bases and J by 3 bases, with 11 bases between the two germline ends. CDR3 length equals 13 residues. CDR1 is SGHAT, CDR2 FQDESV, per germline (reference sequence). The CDR3 DNA reads as TGTGCCAGCAGCATCGGACAGAACTACGAGCAGTACTTC. Its protein is CASSIGQNYEQYF.

This clone has a single count. The chain couples TRBV12-3 or TRBV12-4 to TRBJ1-5; D is ambiguous. V was cut by 7 bases and J by 3 bases, with 10 bases left in between. This CDR3 has 13 amino acids. CDR3 nucleotides: TGTGCCAGCACCCTGGAGATCAATCAGCCCCAGCATTTT. As protein: CASTLEINQPQHF.

The rearrangement links TRBV6-1 to TRBJ1-2; D is perhaps TRBD1 (5 bases). Trimming took 2 bases from V and 8 from J, leaving 12 bases between them. The CDR3 has 13 amino acids. CDR1 and CDR2 (germline): MNHNS, SASEGT. The CDR3 DNA follows: TGTGCCAGCAGTGAAAGGGGTCGGGCCGGCTACACCTTC. It encodes CASSERGRAGYTF.

This chain joins TRBV6-2 or TRBV6-3 and TRBJ2-3; tentatively, D is TRBD2 (5 bases). Trimming shortened V by 2 bases and J by 6 bases, and 21 bases separated the two germline ends. Germline CDR1 is MNHEY and CDR2 is SVGEGT. CDR3 length equals 17 residues. The CDR3 spells CASSYERANPARDTQYF. CDR3 DNA: TGTGCCAGCAGTTACGAGAGGGCCAATCCGGCACGGGATACGCAGTATTTT.

The chain couples TRBV7-3 to TRBJ2-5; 11 nucleotides align to TRBD2. The CDR3 is 15 amino acids. CDR1 is SGHTA and CDR2 is FQGTGA in the germline V gene. Losses at the gene ends were 1 base for V and 5 bases for J; bases not matched to a gene: 3. In nucleotides, the CDR3 is TGTGCCAGCAGCTTAAGACTAGCGGGGAGGGAGACCCAGTACTTC. Translation gives CASSLRLAGRETQYF.

A few counts support this clone. V usage is TRBV28 and J usage is TRBJ1-1; no clear D. Germline assignment: CDR1 MDHEN and CDR2 SYDVKM. Deletions cut 6 bases from V and 6 bases from J, with 11 bases between. The CDR3 sequence is 12 residues long. CDR3 sequence: CASRREVSEAFF. The DNA of the CDR3 is TGTGCCAGCAGACGGGAGGTATCTGAAGCTTTCTTT.

This chain links TRBV18 with TRBJ1-6; 9 bases are a match to TRBD1. V lost 3 bases to trimming and J lost 8 bases; unmatched junction nucleotides: 5. The CDR3 totals 15 residues. Per the germline V gene, CDR1 is KGHSH and CDR2 is LQKENI. The CDR3 sequence is CASSPRQGVDSPLHF. The CDR3 nucleotides are TGTGCCAGCTCACCTCGACAGGGGGTGGATTCACCCCTCCACTTT.

V usage is TRBV28 and J usage is TRBJ1-1, with 12 bases lining up with TRBD1. V lost 3 bases, J lost 6 bases, and 11 bases stayed unmatched. The germline V gene encodes CDR1 MDHEN and CDR2 SYDVKM. The CDR3 totals 17 residues. CDR3 sequence: CASSFPGTGGPTAEAFF. CDR3 coding DNA: TGTGCCAGCAGTTTCCCCGGGACAGGGGGCCCAACCGCTGAAGCTTTCTTT. Full variable domain (missing parts from reference TRBV28 and TRBJ1-1): DVKVTQSSRYLVKRTGEKVFLECVQDMDHENMFWYRQDPGLGLRLIYFSYDVKMKEKGDIPEGYSVSREKKERFSLILESASTNQTSMYLCASSFPGTGGPTAEAFFGQGTRLTVV.

The gene calls are TRBV29-1 and TRBJ2-1; D call uncertain. Per germline, CDR1 SQVTM and CDR2 ANQGSEA. This CDR3 contains 11 residues. Trimming removed 0 bases at V and 9 bases at J, with 6 bases between. Here the CDR3 reads CSVEDSAEQFF. The CDR3 DNA reads as TGCAGCGTTGAAGATAGTGCTGAGCAGTTCTTC.

The CDR3 DNA reads TGTGCCAGCAGTAACAGGGTTGAACTGTTTTTT. It translates to CASSNRVELFF. This rearrangement joins TRBV6-6 to TRBJ1-4; possibly TRBD1 for D (6 bases). Trimming removed 5 bases from V and 12 bases from J, with 10 bases in between. Germline V gene sequence: CDR1 MNHNY, CDR2 SVGAGI (reference sequence). The CDR3 length is 11 residues.

The chain recombines TRBV28 with TRBJ2-7; 8 positions agree with TRBD2. With 6 bases clipped from V and 3 bases from J, the junction kept 10 bases outside the gene matches. CDR1 and CDR2 (germline): MDHEN, SYDVKM. The CDR3 is 15 amino acids. The CDR3: CASRITGGTSYEQYF. In DNA, the CDR3 is TGTGCCAGCAGGATTACCGGGGGGACTAGCTACGAGCAGTACTTC.

The chain combines TRBV2 with TRBJ2-1; D perhaps matches TRBD2 (6 bases). Trimming stripped 7 bases from V and 9 bases from J, with 16 bases between. This CDR3 contains 13 residues. CDR1 is SNHLY, CDR2 FYNNEI, per germline. CDR3 amino acids: CASNQQGGSEQFF. CDR3 sequence (DNA): TGTGCCAGCAATCAGCAGGGAGGCAGTGAGCAGTTCTTC.

V is TRBV7-9 and J is TRBJ1-1; 8 bases align to TRBD1. The CDR3 loop spans 14 amino acids. With 5 bases clipped from V and 4 bases from J, the junction kept 6 bases outside the gene matches. Germline V CDR1 and CDR2: SEHNR, FQNEAQ (reference sequence). For the CDR3, the DNA is TGTGCCAGCAGCCCCGACAGGGGAAGCACTGAAGCTTTCTTT. This gives the protein CASSPDRGSTEAFF. Together with reference TRBV7-9 and TRBJ1-1, the CDR3 gives the full variable domain: DTGVSQNPRHKITKRGQNVTFRCDPISEHNRLYWYRQTLGQGPEFLTYFQNEAQLEKSRLLSDRFSAERPKGSFSTLEIQRTEQGDSAMYLCASSPDRGSTEAFFGQGTRLTVV.

This clone was detected once. The V call is TRBV6-5, the J call TRBJ1-4; D gene ambiguous. Trimming stripped 8 bases from V and 10 bases from J, with 14 bases between. The CDR3 has 12 amino acids. Germline V lookup: CDR1 MNHEY, CDR2 SVGAGI. In nucleotides, the CDR3 is TGTGCCAGCCTGTCCCCGGGTGCAAAACTGTTTTTT. Amino acid sequence: CASLSPGAKLFF.

The chain recombines TRBV5-1 with TRBJ2-2; 12 positions agree with TRBD2. The ends lost 4 bases at V and 2 bases at J; junction bases unmatched: 15. Germline CDR1 and CDR2: SGHRS and YFSETQ. The CDR3 runs to 20 residues. Written as DNA, the CDR3 is TGCGCCAGCAGCCGTGGACTAGCGGGGAGACAACTCCCAAACACCGGGGAGCTGTTTTTT. This encodes CASSRGLAGRQLPNTGELFF.